The present T cell receptor (beta chain) was sequenced within a study of cytomegalovirus exposure and HLA in healthy donors. General study findings and limits: Immune exposure information available was restricted to CMV serostatus. Associated with cytomegalovirus, according to the listing, were 150 to 200 TCR beta chains. A prior analysis recorded that most TCR beta V segments were productive about 87% or about 30% of the time.

The PCR used 60 Vbeta and 13 Jbeta primers. The protocol was immunoSEQ multiplex PCR, while the TCRdb copy is restricted to in-frame clones and leaves out a portion. Of tens of thousands of clones listed, more than 70% are singletons. CDR1 is SGHVS, CDR2 FNYEAQ, per germline. CDR3 length: 15 residues. The V end was cut by 5 bases, the J end by 0 bases, with 11 bases between. This clone came up once. Its antigen is unidentified. The TCR was taken from a male donor in good health and CMV-seropositive. Sequenced: PBMCs. V usage is TRBV7-6 and J usage is TRBJ2-1; D is unclear. The CDR3 is CASSPLYRSYNEQFF. The CDR3 DNA is TGTGCCAGCAGCCCCCTATATCGCTCCTACAATGAGCAGTTCTTC.